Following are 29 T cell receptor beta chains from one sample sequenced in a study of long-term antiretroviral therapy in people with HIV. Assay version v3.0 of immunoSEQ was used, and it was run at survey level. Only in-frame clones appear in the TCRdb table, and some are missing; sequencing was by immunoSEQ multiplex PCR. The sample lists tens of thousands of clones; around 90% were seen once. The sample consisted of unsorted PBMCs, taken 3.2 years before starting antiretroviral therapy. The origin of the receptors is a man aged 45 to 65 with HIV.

The CDR3 protein is CASSPGQNNYGYTF. CDR3 DNA: TGTGCCAGCAGCCCAGGACAGAATAACTATGGCTACACCTTC. This rearrangement joins TRBV7-9 to TRBJ1-2, with D maybe TRBD1 (6 bases). The ends were cut back, 5 bases at V and 1 base at J, with 11 bases in the middle. The CDR3 length is 14 residues. Germline assignment: CDR1 SEHNR and CDR2 FQNEAQ (reference sequence).

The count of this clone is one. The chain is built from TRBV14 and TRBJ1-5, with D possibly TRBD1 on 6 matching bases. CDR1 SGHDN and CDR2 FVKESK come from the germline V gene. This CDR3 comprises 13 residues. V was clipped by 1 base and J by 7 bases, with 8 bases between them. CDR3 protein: CASSQGRGQPQHF. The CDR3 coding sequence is TGTGCCAGCAGCCAAGGCAGGGGACAGCCCCAGCATTTT.

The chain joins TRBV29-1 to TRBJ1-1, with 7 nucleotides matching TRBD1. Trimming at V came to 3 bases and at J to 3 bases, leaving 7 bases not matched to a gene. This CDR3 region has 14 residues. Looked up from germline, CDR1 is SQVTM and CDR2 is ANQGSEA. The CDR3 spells CSVEAGGGDTEAFF. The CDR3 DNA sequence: TGCAGCGTTGAGGCAGGGGGAGGGGACACTGAAGCTTTCTTT.

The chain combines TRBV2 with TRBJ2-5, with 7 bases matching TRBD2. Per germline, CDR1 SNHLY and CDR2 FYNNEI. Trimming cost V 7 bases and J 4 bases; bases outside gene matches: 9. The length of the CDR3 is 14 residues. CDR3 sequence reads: CASKRDYEVETQYF. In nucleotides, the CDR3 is TGTGCCAGCAAGCGGGACTACGAGGTAGAGACCCAGTACTTC.

The CDR3 loop reads CASSTASGTETQYF. As DNA, the CDR3 is TGTGCCAGCAGCACCGCTAGCGGGACAGAGACCCAGTACTTC. This rearrangement joins TRBV4-2 to TRBJ2-5; 9 nucleotides agree with TRBD2. The germline V gene has CDR1 LGHNA and CDR2 YNFKEQ. V gave up 5 bases and J gave up 4 bases; unmatched junction bases: 5. The CDR3 loop spans 14 amino acids.

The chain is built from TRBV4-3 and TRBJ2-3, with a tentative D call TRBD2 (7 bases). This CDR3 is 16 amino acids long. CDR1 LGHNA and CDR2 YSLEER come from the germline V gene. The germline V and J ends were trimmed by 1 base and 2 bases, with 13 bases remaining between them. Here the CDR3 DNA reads TGCGCCAGCAGCCAAGGCCCGGGGGGCTACACAGATACGCAGTATTTT. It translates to CASSQGPGGYTDTQYF.

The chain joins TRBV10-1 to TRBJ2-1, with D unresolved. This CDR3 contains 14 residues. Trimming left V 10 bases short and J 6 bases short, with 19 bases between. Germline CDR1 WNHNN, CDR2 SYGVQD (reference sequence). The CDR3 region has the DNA TGCGCCAAGGCGACAACCGAAAAAATCAATGAGCAGTTCTTC. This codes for CAKATTEKINEQFF.

CDR3 loop: CASSWGGYGGYTF. The CDR3 nucleotides are TGTGCCAGCAGCTGGGGGGGGTACGGAGGCTACACCTTC. The chain uses TRBV5-5 and TRBJ1-2; TRBD1 might be the D (5 bases). The CDR3 sequence is 13 residues long. Per the germline V gene, CDR1 is SGHKS and CDR2 is YYEKEE (reference sequence). V was pared by 3 bases and J by 8 bases, with 14 bases between.

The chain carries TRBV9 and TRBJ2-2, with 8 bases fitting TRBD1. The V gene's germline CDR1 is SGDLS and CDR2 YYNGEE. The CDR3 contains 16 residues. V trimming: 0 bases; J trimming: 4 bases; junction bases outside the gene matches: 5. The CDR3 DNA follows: TGTGCCAGCAGCGTAGTTGCAGGGGGCAGCACCGGGGAGCTGTTTTTT. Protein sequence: CASSVVAGGSTGELFF.

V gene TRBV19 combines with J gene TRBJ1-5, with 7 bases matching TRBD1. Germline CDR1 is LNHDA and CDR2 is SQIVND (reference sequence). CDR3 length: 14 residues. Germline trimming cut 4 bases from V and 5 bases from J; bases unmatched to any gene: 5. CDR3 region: CASSTHRGDQPQHF. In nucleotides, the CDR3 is TGTGCCAGTAGTACCCACAGGGGCGATCAGCCCCAGCATTTT.

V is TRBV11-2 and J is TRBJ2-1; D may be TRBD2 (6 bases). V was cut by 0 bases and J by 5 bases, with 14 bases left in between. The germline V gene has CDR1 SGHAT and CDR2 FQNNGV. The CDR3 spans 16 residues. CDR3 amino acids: CASSLDLPAGNNEQFF. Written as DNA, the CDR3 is TGTGCCAGCAGCTTAGACTTACCGGCGGGAAACAATGAGCAGTTCTTC.

In nucleotides, the CDR3 is TGTGCCAGCAGTGAAGATCTGCAGGGAGGGGAGAATGAGCAGTTCTTC. As protein: CASSEDLQGGENEQFF. V and J are TRBV2 and TRBJ2-1; TRBD2 aligns across 7 bases. The CDR3 consists of 16 residues. V lost 1 base to trimming and J lost 7 bases; unmatched junction nucleotides: 10. Germline V gene lookup returns CDR1 SNHLY and CDR2 FYNNEI.

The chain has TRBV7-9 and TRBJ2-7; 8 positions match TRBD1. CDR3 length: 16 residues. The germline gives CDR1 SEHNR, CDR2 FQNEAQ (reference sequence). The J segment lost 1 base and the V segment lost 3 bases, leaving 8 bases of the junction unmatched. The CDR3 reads CASSFIRGDRSYEQYF. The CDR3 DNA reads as TGTGCCAGCAGCTTCATCCGTGGGGACAGGTCCTACGAGCAGTACTTC.

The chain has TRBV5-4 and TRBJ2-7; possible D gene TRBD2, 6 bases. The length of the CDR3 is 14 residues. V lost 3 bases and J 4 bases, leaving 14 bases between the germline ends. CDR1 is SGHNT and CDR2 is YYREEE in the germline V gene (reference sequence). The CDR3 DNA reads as TGTGCCAGCAGCTCCCAGGAGGGCTTTTACGAGCAGTACTTC. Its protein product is CASSSQEGFYEQYF.

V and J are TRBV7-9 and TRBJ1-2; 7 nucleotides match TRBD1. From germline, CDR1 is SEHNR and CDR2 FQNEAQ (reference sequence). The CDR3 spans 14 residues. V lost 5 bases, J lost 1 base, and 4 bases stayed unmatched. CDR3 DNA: TGTGCCAGCAGCCAACAGGGGTTTAACTATGGCTACACCTTC. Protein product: CASSQQGFNYGYTF.

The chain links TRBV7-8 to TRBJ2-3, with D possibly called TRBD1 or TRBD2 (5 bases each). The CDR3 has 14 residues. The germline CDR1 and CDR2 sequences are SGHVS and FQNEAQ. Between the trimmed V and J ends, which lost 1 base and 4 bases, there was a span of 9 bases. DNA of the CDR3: TGTGCCAGCAGCTTAGGGGGACCATCAGATACGCAGTATTTT. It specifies CASSLGGPSDTQYF.

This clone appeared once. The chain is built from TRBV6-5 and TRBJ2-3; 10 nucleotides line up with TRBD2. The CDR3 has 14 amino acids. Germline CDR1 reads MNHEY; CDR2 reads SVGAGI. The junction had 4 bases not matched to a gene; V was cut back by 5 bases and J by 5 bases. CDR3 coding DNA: TGTGCCAGCAGTCGATGGACTAGCGGAGATACGCAGTATTTT. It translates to CASSRWTSGDTQYF.

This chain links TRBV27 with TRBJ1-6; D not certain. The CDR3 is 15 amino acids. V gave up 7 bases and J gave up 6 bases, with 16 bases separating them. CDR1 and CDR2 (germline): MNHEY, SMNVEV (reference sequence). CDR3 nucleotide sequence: TGTGCCAGCACTCTCCGGTTTCGGGGTAATTCACCCCTCCACTTT. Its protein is CASTLRFRGNSPLHF.

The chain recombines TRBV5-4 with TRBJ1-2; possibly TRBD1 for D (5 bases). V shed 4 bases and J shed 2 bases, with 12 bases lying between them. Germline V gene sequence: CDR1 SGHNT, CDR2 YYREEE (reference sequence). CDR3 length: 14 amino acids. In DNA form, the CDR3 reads TGTGCCAGCAGCCCCGGGGGGGGAAACTATGGCTACACCTTC. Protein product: CASSPGGGNYGYTF.

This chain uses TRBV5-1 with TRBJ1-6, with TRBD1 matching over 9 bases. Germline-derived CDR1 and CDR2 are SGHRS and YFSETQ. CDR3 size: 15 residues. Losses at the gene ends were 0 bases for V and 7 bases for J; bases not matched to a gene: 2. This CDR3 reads CASSLETGGNSPLHF. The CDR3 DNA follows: TGCGCCAGCAGCTTGGAAACAGGGGGCAATTCACCCCTCCACTTT.

The CDR3 DNA sequence: TGTGCCAGCTCAGAAGGTCGGTGGAACACTGAAGCTTTCTTT. Amino acids: CASSEGRWNTEAFF. The chain combines TRBV18 with TRBJ1-1; D is unclear. The CDR3 consists of 14 residues. Per the germline V gene, CDR1 is KGHSH and CDR2 is LQKENI. The germline V and J ends were trimmed by 5 bases and 1 base, with 11 bases remaining between them.

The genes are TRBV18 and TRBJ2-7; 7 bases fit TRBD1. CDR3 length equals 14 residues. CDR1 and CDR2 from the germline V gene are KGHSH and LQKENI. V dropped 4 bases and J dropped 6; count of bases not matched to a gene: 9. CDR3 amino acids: CASSRGEGASEQYF. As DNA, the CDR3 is TGTGCCAGCTCACGCGGTGAGGGGGCCAGCGAGCAGTACTTC. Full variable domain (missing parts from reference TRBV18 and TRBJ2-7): NAGVMQNPRHLVRRRGQEARLRCSPMKGHSHVYWYRQLPEEGLKFMVYLQKENIIDESGMPKERFSAEFPKEGPSILRIQQVVRGDSAAYFCASSRGEGASEQYFGPGTRLTVT.

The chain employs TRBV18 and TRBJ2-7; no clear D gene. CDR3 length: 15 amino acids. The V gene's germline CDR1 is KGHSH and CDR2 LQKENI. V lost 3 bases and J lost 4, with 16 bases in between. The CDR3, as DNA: TGTGCCAGCTCACCTATATCCAGCGCCGGGTACGAGCAGTACTTC. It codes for CASSPISSAGYEQYF.

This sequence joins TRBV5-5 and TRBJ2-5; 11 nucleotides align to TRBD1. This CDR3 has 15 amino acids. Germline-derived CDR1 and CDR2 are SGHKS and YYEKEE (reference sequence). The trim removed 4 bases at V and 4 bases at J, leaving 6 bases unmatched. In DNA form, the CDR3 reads TGTGCCAGCAGCACGGGGACAGGGGGAATAGAGACCCAGTACTTC. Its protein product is CASSTGTGGIETQYF.

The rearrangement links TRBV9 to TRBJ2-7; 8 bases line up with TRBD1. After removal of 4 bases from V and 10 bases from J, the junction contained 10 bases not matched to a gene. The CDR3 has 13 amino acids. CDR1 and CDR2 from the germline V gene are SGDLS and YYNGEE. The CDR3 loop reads CASSPRTGLIQYF. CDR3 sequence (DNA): TGTGCCAGCAGCCCGAGGACAGGGTTGATACAGTACTTC.

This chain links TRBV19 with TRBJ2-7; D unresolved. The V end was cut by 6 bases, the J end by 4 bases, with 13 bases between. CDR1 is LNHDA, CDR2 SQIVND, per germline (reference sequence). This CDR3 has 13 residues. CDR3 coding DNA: TGTGCCAGTAGCCCTGGACGGAATTACGAGCAGTACTTC. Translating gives CASSPGRNYEQYF.

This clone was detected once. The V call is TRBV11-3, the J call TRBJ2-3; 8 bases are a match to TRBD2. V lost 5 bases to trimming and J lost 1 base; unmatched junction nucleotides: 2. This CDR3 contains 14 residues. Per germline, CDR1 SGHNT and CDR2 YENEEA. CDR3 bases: TGTGCCAGCAGCAGTAGCGGGGGCACAGATACGCAGTATTTT. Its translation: CASSSSGGTDTQYF.

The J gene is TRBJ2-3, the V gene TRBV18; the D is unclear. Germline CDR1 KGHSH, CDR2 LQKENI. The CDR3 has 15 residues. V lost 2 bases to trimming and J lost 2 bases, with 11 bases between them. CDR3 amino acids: CASSPSSGATDTQYF. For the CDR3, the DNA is TGTGCCAGCTCACCATCCTCCGGTGCCACAGATACGCAGTATTTT.

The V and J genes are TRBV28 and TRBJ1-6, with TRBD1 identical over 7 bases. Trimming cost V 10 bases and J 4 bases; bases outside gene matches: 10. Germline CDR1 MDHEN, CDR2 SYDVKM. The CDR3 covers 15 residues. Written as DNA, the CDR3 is TGTGCCACCCTCGAGGGGACAGAATATAATTCACCCCTCCACTTT. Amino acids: CATLEGTEYNSPLHF.